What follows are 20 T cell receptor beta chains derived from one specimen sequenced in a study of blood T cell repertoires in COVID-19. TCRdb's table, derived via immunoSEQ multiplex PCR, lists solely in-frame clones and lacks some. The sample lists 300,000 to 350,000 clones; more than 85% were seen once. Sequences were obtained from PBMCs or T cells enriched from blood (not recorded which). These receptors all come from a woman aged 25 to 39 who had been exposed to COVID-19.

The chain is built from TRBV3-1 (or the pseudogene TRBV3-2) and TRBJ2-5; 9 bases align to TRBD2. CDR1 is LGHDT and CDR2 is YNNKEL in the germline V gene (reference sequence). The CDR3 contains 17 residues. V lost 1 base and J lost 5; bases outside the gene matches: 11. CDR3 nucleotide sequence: TGTGCCAGCAGCCAAGTGGCCCTAGCGGGGCGGGGGGAGACCCAGTACTTC. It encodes CASSQVALAGRGETQYF.

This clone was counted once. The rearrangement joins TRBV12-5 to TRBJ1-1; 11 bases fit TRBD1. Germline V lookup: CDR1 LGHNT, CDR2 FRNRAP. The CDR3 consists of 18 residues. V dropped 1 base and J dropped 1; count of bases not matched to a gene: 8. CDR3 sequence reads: CASGLDARDRGENTEAFF. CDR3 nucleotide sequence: TGTGCTAGTGGTTTGGACGCCCGGGACAGGGGGGAGAACACTGAAGCTTTCTTT.

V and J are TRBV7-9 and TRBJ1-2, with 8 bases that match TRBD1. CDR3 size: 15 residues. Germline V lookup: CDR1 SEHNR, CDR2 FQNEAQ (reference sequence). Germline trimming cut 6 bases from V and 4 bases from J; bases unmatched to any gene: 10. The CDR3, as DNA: TGTGCCAGCAGATCCCCCAGGGGGCCTATCTATGGCTACACCTTC. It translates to CASRSPRGPIYGYTF. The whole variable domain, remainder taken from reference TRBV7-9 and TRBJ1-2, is DTGVSQNPRHKITKRGQNVTFRCDPISEHNRLYWYRQTLGQGPEFLTYFQNEAQLEKSRLLSDRFSAERPKGSFSTLEIQRTEQGDSAMYLCASRSPRGPIYGYTFGSGTRLTVV.

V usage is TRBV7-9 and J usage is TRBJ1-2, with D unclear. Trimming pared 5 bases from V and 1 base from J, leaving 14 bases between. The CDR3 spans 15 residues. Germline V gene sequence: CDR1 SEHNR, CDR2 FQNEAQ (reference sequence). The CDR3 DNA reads TGTGCCAGCAGCCCACGGCCAGGAAATAACTATGGCTACACCTTC. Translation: CASSPRPGNNYGYTF.

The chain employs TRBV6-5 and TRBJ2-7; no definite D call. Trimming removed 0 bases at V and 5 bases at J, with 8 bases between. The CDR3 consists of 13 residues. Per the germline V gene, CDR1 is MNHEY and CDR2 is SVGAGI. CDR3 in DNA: TGTGCCAGCAGTTACTCTCCTTTCCACGAGCAGTACTTC. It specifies CASSYSPFHEQYF.

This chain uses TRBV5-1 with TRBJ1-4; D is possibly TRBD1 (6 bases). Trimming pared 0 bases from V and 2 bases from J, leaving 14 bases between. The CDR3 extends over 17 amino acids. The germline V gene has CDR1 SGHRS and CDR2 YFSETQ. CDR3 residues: CASSLGLQGFTNEKLFF. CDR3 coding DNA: TGCGCCAGCAGCTTGGGGCTACAGGGCTTCACTAATGAAAAACTGTTTTTT. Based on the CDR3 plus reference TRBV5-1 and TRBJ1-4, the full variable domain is KAGVTQTPRYLIKTRGQQVTLSCSPISGHRSVSWYQQTPGQGLQFLFEYFSETQRNKGNFPGRFSGRQFSNSRSEMNVSTLELGDSALYLCASSLGLQGFTNEKLFFGSGTQLSVL.

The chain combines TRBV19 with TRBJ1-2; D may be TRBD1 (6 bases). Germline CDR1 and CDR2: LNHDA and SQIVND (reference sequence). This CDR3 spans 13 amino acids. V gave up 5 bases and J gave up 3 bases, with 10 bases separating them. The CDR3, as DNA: TGTGCCAGTAGTTCGGGGGGCTACTATGGCTACACCTTC. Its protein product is CASSSGGYYGYTF.

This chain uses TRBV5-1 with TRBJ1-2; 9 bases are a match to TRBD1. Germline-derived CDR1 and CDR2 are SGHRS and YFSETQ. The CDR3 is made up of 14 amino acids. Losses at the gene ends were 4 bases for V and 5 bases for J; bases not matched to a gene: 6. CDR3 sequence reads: CASSQQGQGYGYTF. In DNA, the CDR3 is TGCGCCAGCAGCCAACAGGGACAGGGTTATGGCTACACCTTC.

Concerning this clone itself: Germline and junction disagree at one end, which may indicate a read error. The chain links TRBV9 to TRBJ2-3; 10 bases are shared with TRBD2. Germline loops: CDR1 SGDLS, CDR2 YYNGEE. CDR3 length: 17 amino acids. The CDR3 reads CARSARGGTSARDTQYF. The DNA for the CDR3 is TGTGCCCGCAGCGCCCGGGGGGGGACTAGCGCTAGAGATACGCAGTATTTT.

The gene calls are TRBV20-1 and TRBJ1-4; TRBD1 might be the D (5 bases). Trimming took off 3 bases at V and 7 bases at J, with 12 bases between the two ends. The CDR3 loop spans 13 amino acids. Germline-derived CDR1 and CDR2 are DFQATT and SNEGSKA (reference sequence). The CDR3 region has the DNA TGCAGTGCTAGTCCGGGGGTGGGTGAAAAACTGTTTTTT. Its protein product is CSASPGVGEKLFF.

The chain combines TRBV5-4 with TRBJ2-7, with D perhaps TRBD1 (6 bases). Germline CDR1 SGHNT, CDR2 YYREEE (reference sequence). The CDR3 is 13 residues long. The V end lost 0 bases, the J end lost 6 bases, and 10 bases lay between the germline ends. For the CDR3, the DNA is TGTGCCAGCAGCTTGGATCAGGGGTCCGAGCAGTACTTC. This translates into CASSLDQGSEQYF.

The CDR3 reads CASSQGDISGELTDTQYF. The CDR3 DNA reads TGCGCCAGCAGCCAAGGGGACATAAGCGGGGAACTCACAGATACGCAGTATTTT. The genes are TRBV4-3 and TRBJ2-3; D might be TRBD2 (7 bases). CDR3 length equals 18 residues. Per the germline V gene, CDR1 is LGHNA and CDR2 is YSLEER. V was trimmed by 1 base and J by 2 bases, leaving 19 bases between them.

DNA for the CDR3: TGTGCCAGCAGTGACGGCTCCTACGAGCAGTACTTC. Translating gives CASSDGSYEQYF. The gene calls are TRBV2 and TRBJ2-7; D is ambiguous. Trimming pared 3 bases from V and 0 bases from J, leaving 3 bases between. Germline V gene data show CDR1 as SNHLY and CDR2 as FYNNEI. The length of the CDR3 is 12 residues.

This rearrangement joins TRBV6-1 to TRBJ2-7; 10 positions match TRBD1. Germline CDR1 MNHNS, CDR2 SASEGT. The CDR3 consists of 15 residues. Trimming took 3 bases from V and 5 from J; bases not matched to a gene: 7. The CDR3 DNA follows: TGTGCCAGCAGTGACCGGGACAGGGGTTTCGACGAGCAGTACTTC. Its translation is CASSDRDRGFDEQYF.

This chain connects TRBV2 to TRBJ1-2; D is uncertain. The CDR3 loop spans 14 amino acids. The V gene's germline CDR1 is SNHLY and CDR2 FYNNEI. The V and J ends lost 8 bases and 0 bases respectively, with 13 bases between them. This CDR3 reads CASGGLRANYGYTF. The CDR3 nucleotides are TGTGCCAGCGGAGGACTGAGAGCTAACTATGGCTACACCTTC.

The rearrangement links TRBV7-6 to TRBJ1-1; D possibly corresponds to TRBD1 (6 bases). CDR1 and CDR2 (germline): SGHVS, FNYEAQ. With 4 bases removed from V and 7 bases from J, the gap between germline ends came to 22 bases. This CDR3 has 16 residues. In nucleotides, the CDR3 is TGTGCCAGCAGCTCCACCGGCAGGGGAAGGATCGGTGAAGCTTTCTTT. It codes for CASSSTGRGRIGEAFF.

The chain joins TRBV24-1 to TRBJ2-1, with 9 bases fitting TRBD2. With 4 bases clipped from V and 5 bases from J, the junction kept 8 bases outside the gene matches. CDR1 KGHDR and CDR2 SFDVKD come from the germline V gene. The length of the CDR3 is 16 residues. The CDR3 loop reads CATSDPRGGDDNEQFF. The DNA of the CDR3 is TGTGCCACCAGTGACCCGCGGGGGGGCGACGACAATGAGCAGTTCTTC.

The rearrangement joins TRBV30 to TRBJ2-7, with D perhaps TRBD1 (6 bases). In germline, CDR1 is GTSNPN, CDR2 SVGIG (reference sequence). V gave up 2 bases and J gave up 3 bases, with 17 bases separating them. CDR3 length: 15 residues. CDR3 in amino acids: CAWSSWDKDRYEQYF. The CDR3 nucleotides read TGTGCCTGGAGTTCGTGGGACAAGGACCGCTACGAGCAGTACTTC.

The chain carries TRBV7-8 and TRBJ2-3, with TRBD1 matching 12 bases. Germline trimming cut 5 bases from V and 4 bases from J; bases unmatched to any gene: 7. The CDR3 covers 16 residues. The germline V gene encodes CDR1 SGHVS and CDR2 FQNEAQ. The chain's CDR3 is CASSPGDRGRSDTQYF. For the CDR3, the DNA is TGTGCCAGCAGCCCGGGGGACAGGGGGCGGTCAGATACGCAGTATTTT.

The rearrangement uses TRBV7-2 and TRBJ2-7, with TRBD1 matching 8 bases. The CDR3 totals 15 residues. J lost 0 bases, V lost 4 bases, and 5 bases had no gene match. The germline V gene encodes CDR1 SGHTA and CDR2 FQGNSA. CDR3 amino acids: CASSSRDRYSYEQYF. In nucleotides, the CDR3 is TGTGCCAGCAGCTCCCGGGACAGGTACTCCTACGAGCAGTACTTC.